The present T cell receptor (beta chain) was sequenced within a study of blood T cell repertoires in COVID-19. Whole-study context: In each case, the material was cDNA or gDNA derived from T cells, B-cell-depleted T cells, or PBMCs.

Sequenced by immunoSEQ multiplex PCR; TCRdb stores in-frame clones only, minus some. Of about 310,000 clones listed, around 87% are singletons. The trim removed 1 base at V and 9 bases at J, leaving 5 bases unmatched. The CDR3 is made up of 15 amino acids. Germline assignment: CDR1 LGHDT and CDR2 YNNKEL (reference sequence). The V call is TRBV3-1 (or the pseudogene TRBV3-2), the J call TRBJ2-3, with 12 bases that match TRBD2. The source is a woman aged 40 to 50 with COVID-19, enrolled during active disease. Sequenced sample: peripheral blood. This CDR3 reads CASSQGLAGGPTQYF. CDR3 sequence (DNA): TGTGCCAGCAGCCAAGGGCTAGCGGGGGGGCCGACGCAGTATTTT.